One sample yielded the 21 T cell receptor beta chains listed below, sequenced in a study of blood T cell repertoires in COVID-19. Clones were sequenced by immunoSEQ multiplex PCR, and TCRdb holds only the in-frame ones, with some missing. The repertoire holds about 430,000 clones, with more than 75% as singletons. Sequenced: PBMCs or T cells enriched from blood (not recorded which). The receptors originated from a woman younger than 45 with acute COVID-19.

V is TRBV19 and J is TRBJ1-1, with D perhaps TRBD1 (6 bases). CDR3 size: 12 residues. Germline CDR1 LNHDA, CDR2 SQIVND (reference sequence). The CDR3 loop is CVSQGWSTEAFF. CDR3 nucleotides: TGTGTCTCACAGGGCTGGAGCACTGAAGCTTTCTTT.

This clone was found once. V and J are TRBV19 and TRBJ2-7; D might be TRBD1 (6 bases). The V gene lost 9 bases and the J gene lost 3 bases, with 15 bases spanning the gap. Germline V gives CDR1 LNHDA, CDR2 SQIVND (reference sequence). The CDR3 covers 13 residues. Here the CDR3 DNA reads TGTGCCAGCCGTAGTGGGGGCAGCTACGAGCAGTACTTC. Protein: CASRSGGSYEQYF. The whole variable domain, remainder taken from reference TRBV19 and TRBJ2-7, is DGGITQSPKYLFRKEGQNVTLSCEQNLNHDAMYWYRQDPGQGLRLIYYSQIVNDFQKGDIAEGYSVSREKKESFPLTVTSAQKNPTAFYLCASRSGGSYEQYFGPGTRLTVT.

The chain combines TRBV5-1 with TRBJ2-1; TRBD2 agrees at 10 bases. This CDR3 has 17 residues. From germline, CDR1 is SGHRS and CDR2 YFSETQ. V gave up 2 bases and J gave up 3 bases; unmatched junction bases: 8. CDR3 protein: CASSFILAGGLYNEQFF. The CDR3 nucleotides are TGCGCCAGCAGCTTTATCTTAGCGGGGGGCCTCTACAATGAGCAGTTCTTC.

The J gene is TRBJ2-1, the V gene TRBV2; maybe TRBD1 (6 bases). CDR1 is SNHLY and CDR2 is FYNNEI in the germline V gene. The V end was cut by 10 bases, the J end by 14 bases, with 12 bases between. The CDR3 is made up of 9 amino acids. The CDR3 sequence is CANRDGEFF. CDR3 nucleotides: TGTGCCAACAGGGACGGGGAGTTCTTC.

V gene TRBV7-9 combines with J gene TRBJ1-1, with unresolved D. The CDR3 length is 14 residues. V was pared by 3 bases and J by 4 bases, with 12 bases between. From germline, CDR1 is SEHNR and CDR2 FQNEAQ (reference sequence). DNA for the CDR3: TGTGCCAGCAGCTTTACTCACCCGTCCACTGAAGCTTTCTTT. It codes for CASSFTHPSTEAFF.

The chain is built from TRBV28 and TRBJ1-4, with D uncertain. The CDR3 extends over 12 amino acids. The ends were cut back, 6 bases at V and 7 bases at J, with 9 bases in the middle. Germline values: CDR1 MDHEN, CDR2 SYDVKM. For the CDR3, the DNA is TGTGCCAGCAGAGGACTGGGTGAAAAACTGTTTTTT. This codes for CASRGLGEKLFF.

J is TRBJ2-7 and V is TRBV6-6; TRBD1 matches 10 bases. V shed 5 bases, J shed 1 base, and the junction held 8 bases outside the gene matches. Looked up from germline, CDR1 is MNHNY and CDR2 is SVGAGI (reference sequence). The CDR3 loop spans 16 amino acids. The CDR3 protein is CASSHRDRGQSYEQYF. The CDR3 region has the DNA TGTGCCAGCAGTCACCGGGACAGGGGCCAGTCCTACGAGCAGTACTTC.

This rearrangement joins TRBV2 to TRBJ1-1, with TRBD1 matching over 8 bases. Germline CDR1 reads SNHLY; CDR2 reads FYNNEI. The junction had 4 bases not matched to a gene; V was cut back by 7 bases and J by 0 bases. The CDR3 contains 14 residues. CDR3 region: CASTGTGMNTEAFF. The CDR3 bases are TGTGCCAGCACCGGGACAGGTATGAACACTGAAGCTTTCTTT.

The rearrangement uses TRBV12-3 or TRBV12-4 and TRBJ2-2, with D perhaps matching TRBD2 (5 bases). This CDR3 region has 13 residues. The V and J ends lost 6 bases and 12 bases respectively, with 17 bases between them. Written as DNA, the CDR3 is TGTGCCAGCAGCCCCGGGATAGGTAGTAAGCTGTTTTTT. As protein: CASSPGIGSKLFF.

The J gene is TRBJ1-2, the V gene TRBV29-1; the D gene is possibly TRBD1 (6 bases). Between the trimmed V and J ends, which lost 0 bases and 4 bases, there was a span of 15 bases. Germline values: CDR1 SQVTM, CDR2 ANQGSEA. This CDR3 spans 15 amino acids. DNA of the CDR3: TGCAGCGTTGAAGATGGGGCAGGGGTCAGCTATGGCTACACCTTC. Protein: CSVEDGAGVSYGYTF.

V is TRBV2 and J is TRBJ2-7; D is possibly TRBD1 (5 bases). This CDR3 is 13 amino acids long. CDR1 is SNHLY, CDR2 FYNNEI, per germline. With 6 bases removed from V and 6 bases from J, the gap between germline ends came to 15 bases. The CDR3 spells CASRGRSLPEQYF. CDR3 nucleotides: TGTGCCAGCAGGGGGCGCAGCCTCCCCGAGCAGTACTTC.

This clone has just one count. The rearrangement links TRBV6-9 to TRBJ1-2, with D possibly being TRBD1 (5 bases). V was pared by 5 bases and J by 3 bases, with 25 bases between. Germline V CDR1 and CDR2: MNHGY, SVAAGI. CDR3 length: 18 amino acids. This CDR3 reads CASSALRGGSDRHYGYTF. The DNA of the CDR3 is TGTGCCAGCAGTGCTCTCCGCGGGGGGTCGGACCGGCACTATGGCTACACCTTC.

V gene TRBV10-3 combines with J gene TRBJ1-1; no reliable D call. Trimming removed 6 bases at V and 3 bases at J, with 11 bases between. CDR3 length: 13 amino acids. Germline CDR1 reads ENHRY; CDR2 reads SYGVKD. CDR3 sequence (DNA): TGTGCCATCAGGATTACCCGGGACACTGAAGCTTTCTTT. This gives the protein CAIRITRDTEAFF.

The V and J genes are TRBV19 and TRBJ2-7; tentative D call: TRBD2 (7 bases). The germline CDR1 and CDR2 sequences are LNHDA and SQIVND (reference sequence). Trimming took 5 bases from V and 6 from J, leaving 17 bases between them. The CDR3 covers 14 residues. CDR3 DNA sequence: TGTGCCAGTAGTCCTTGGGGGGGGGCCGGCGAGCAGTACTTC. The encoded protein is CASSPWGGAGEQYF.

This CDR3 reads CASSLTGTITHNEQFF. The CDR3, as DNA: TGTGCCAGCAGCTTAACCGGGACTATCACTCATAATGAGCAGTTCTTC. This chain joins TRBV7-8 and TRBJ2-1; 7 positions match TRBD2. The CDR3 contains 16 residues. The V gene end was trimmed by 2 bases and the J gene end by 7 bases; junction bases not matched to a gene: 11. Germline loops: CDR1 SGHVS, CDR2 FQNEAQ.

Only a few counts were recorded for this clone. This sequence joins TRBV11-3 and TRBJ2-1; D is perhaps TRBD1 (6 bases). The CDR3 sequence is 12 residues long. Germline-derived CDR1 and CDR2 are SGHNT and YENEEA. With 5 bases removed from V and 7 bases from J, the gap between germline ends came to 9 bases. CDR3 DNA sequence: TGTGCCAGCAGCCCTGGGACAAATGAGCAGTTCTTC. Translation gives CASSPGTNEQFF.

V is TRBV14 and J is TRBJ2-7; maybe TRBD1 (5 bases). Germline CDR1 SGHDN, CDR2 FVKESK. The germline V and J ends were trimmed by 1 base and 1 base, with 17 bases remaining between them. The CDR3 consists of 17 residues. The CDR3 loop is CASSQGPPGRGSYEQYF. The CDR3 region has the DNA TGTGCCAGCAGCCAAGGACCCCCAGGGCGAGGTTCCTACGAGCAGTACTTC.

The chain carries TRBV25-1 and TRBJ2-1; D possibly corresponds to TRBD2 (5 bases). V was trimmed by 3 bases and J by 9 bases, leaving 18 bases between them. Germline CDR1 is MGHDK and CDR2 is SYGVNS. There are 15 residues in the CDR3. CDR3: CASSDLRAGGPEQFF. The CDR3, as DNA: TGTGCCAGCAGTGATCTGCGGGCGGGCGGTCCTGAGCAGTTCTTC.

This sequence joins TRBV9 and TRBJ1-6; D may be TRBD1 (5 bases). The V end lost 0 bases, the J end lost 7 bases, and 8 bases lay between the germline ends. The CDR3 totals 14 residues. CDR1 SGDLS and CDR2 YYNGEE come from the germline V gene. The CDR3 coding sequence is TGTGCCAGCAGCGTAGGACAGCAAAATTCACCCCTCCACTTT. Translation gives CASSVGQQNSPLHF. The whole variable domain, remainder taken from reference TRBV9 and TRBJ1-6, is DSGVTQTPKHLITATGQRVTLRCSPRSGDLSVYWYQQSLDQGLQFLIQYYNGEERAKGNILERFSAQQFPDLHSELNLSSLELGDSALYFCASSVGQQNSPLHFGNGTRLTVT.

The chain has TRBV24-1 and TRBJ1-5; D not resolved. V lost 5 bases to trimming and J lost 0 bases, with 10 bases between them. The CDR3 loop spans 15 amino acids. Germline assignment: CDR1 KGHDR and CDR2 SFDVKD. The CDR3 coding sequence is TGTGCCACCAGTGGCTCAGCGTATAGCAATCAGCCCCAGCATTTT. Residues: CATSGSAYSNQPQHF.

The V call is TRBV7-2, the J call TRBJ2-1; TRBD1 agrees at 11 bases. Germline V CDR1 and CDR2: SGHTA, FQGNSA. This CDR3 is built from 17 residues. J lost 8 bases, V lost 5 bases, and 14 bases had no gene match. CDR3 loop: CASSNRLPGQGGDEQFF. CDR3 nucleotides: TGTGCCAGCAGCAACCGATTACCGGGACAGGGGGGTGATGAGCAGTTCTTC.